This T cell receptor beta chain was sequenced during a study of read filtering for tumor transcriptome and immune sequencing. Looking at the study overall: Transcriptome libraries were built from DNase-treated RNA. Study observations and caveats: Even smaller IR-seq throughput identified most shared clonotypes.

From about 400 ng of RNA, a library with molecular barcoded alpha/delta and beta/gamma adaptors was made. A single record per CDR3 protein comes from TCRdb applying MiXCR to the reads. The data contain approximately 20,000 distinct CDR3 sequences, roughly an eighth of them singletons. Many counts were recorded for this clonotype. What it binds is not known. CDR1 and CDR2 from the germline V gene are PRHDT and FYEKMQ (reference sequence). V was pared by 7 bases and J by 4 bases, with 4 bases of the junction left unmatched. The CDR3 consists of 15 residues. Sequenced material: a population of CD138-negative cells sorted from bone marrow. The sequence derives from a donor aged 40 or over with multiple myeloma. This chain connects TRBV13 to TRBJ2-3; TRBD2 matches at 14 bases. CDR3 DNA sequence: TGTGCCAGCACCCTGGGACTAGCGGGAGCAGATACGCAGTATTTT. Translating gives CASTLGLAGADTQYF.